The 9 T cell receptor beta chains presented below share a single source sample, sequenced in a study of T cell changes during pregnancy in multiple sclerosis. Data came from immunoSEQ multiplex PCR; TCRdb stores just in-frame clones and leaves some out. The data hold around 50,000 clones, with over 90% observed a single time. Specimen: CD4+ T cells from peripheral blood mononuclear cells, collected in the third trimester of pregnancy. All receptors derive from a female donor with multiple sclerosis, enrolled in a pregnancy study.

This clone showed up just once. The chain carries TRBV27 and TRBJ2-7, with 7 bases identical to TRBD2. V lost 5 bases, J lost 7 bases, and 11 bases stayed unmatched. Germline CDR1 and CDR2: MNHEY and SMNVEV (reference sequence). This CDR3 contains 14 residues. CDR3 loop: CASSRKTAGVEQYF. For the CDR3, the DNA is TGTGCCAGCAGTCGGAAAACCGCGGGGGTAGAGCAGTACTTC.

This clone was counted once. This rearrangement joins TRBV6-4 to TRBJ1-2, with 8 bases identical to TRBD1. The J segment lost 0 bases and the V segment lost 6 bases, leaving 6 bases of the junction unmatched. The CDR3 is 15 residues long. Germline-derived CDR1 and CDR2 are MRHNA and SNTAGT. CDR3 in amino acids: CASRRGTGANYGYTF. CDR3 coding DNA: TGTGCCAGCAGGAGGGGGACAGGCGCTAACTATGGCTACACCTTC.

CDR3 protein: CASPRRGGNTGELFF. The CDR3 nucleotides are TGTGCCAGCCCCAGGAGGGGGGGGAACACCGGGGAGCTGTTTTTT. V is TRBV6-5 and J is TRBJ2-2, with D maybe TRBD2 (7 bases). V was trimmed by 8 bases and J by 1 base, leaving 14 bases between them. CDR3 size: 15 residues. Per germline, CDR1 MNHEY and CDR2 SVGAGI.

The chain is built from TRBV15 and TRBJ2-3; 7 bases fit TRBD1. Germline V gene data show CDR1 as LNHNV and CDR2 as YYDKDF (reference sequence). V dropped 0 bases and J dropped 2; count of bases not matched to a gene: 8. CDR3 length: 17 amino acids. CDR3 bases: TGTGCCACCAGCAGAGACAGAGGGGGCACCGACACAGATACGCAGTATTTT. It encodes CATSRDRGGTDTDTQYF.

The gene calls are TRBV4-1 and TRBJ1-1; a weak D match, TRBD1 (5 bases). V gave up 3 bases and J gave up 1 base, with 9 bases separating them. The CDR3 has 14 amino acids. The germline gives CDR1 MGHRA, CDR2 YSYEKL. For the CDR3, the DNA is TGCGCCAGCAGCCAGGACGACAGGAACACTGAAGCTTTCTTT. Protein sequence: CASSQDDRNTEAFF.

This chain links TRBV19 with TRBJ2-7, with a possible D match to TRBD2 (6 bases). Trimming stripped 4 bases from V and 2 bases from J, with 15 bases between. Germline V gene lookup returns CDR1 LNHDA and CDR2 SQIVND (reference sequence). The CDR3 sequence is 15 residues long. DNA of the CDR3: TGTGCCAGTAGTACCTATAGCGGTATAACCTACGAGCAGTACTTC. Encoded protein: CASSTYSGITYEQYF.

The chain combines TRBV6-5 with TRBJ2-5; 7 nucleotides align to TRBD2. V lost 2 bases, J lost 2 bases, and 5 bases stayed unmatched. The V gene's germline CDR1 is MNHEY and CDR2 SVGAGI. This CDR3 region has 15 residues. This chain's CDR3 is CASSYGGGSQETQYF. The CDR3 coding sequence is TGTGCCAGCAGTTACGGTGGCGGGAGTCAAGAGACCCAGTACTTC.

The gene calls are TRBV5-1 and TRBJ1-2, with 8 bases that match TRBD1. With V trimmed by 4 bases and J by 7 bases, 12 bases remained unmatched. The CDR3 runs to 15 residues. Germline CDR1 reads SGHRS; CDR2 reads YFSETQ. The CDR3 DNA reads TGCGCCAGCAGCCAACCAGGGACAGGTAGTAGTGGCTACACCTTC. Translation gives CASSQPGTGSSGYTF.

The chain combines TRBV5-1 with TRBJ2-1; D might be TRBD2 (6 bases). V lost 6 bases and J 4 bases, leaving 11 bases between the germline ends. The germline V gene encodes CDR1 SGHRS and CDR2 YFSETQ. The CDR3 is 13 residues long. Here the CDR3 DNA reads TGCGCCAGCACGCGGGACGGGTACAATGAGCAGTTCTTC. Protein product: CASTRDGYNEQFF.